What follows are 19 T cell receptor beta chains derived from one specimen sequenced in a study of T cells after yellow fever vaccination (dated by TCRdb to the late 2010s). Library method: 5' RACE. Sequencing instrument: Illumina HiSeq 2500. TCRdb reprocessing: public reads trimmed at Q25 with fastp, clones called with MiXCR, in-frame beta chains kept. Identical CDR3 protein sequences are pooled into one entry, listed with their most common genes and DNA. Here the sample has about 120,000 distinct CDR3 sequences; about 7.2% occur a single time. Roughly 3% of the sample belongs to the ten largest clones. The meaning of the sample's treatment or condition label: live attenuated yellow fever vaccine strain. The specimen was CD4+ T cells sorted from PBMCs, collected roughly 47 days after the first yellow fever vaccination. All receptors come from a man aged 18 to 30 who received the YFV17D yellow fever vaccine.

Regarding this clonotype: This may arise from a read error, as a much more abundant clone is one base away. The rearrangement links TRBV12-3 or TRBV12-4 to TRBJ1-6; maybe TRBD1 (6 bases). This CDR3 contains 17 residues. The germline V and J ends were trimmed by 5 bases and 6 bases, with 20 bases remaining between them. As DNA, the CDR3 is TGTGCCAGCAGTCCGGGGGCCCGACCGGGGGCTAATTCACCCCTCCACTTT. Protein product: CASSPGARPGANSPLHF.

This clonotype was seen repeatedly, ten times or more. This chain links TRBV18 with TRBJ2-7; D perhaps matches TRBD2 (7 bases). With 0 bases removed from V and 6 bases from J, the gap between germline ends came to 15 bases. Germline V CDR1 and CDR2: KGHSH, LQKENI. CDR3 size: 15 residues. The chain's CDR3 is CASSPPGRGRLEQYF. The CDR3 DNA follows: TGTGCCAGCTCACCACCGGGGAGGGGGAGGCTCGAGCAGTACTTC.

This clonotype was seen ten or more times. The chain has TRBV5-1 and TRBJ2-3; D not resolved. The CDR3 runs to 14 residues. Germline CDR1 reads SGHRS; CDR2 reads YFSETQ. The V gene lost 0 bases and the J gene lost 2 bases, with 7 bases spanning the gap. The CDR3 region is CASSLDPYTDTQYF. Here the CDR3 DNA reads TGCGCCAGCAGCTTGGATCCGTACACAGATACGCAGTATTTT. Using reference TRBV5-1 and TRBJ2-3 for the parts outside the CDR3, the full variable domain is KAGVTQTPRYLIKTRGQQVTLSCSPISGHRSVSWYQQTPGQGLQFLFEYFSETQRNKGNFPGRFSGRQFSNSRSEMNVSTLELGDSALYLCASSLDPYTDTQYFGPGTRLTVL.

There are many counts of this clonotype. The chain has TRBV20-1 and TRBJ1-5; D unclear. CDR1 and CDR2 from the germline V gene are DFQATT and SNEGSKA (reference sequence). V lost 3 bases and J lost 4, with 7 bases in between. The CDR3 has 12 amino acids. This chain's CDR3 is CSASQANQPQHF. Written as DNA, the CDR3 is TGCAGTGCTAGCCAGGCAAATCAGCCCCAGCATTTT.

This chain links TRBV6-5 with TRBJ2-1; TRBD2 agrees at 12 bases. V shed 2 bases, J shed 8 bases, and the junction held 4 bases outside the gene matches. The CDR3 extends over 15 amino acids. Per the germline V gene, CDR1 is MNHEY and CDR2 is SVGAGI. The CDR3 loop is CASSYASGGAHEQFF. CDR3 nucleotide sequence: TGTGCCAGCAGTTACGCTAGCGGGGGGGCACATGAGCAGTTCTTC.

The gene calls are TRBV7-3 and TRBJ2-3; 8 positions agree with TRBD1. V gave up 2 bases and J gave up 5 bases; unmatched junction bases: 3. Germline V lookup: CDR1 SGHTA, CDR2 FQGTGA. The CDR3 spans 14 residues. CDR3 sequence reads: CASSLSGGGDTQYF. The CDR3 DNA is TGTGCCAGCAGCTTATCAGGGGGCGGAGATACGCAGTATTTT.

In this sample, this clonotype turned up many times. The genes are TRBV15 and TRBJ2-7; 8 bases are shared with TRBD1. V lost 5 bases to trimming and J lost 0 bases; unmatched junction nucleotides: 6. The CDR3 is 15 amino acids. The germline CDR1 and CDR2 sequences are LNHNV and YYDKDF (reference sequence). The CDR3 loop reads CATSGQGLSSYEQYF. The CDR3 region has the DNA TGTGCCACCAGCGGACAGGGACTTAGCTCCTACGAGCAGTACTTC.

In this sample, this clonotype turned up many times. V and J are TRBV12-3 or TRBV12-4 and TRBJ2-2; maybe TRBD2 (7 bases). The CDR3 contains 17 residues. The V gene lost 3 bases and the J gene lost 1 base, with 15 bases spanning the gap. This CDR3 reads CASSFRRGGMNTGELFF. The CDR3 nucleotides read TGTGCCAGCAGTTTTCGTAGGGGGGGGATGAACACCGGGGAGCTGTTTTTT.

This clonotype was picked up many times. CDR3 DNA sequence: TGTGCCAGCAGCCAATCTTGGGAAAATGAGCAGTTCTTC. Translating gives CASSQSWENEQFF. The genes are TRBV4-2 and TRBJ2-1; no clear D gene. Trimming stripped 2 bases from V and 7 bases from J, with 9 bases between. In germline, CDR1 is LGHNA, CDR2 YNFKEQ. The CDR3 totals 13 residues.

The sample holds many counts of this clonotype. The rearrangement links TRBV24-1 to TRBJ2-1; D may be TRBD2 (5 bases). The CDR3 is 13 residues long. Germline V lookup: CDR1 KGHDR, CDR2 SFDVKD. Deletions cut 4 bases from V and 3 bases from J, with 6 bases between. This chain's CDR3 is CATSDDYYNEQFF. The CDR3 DNA sequence: TGTGCCACCAGTGACGACTACTACAATGAGCAGTTCTTC.

This clonotype was observed at least ten times. The rearrangement links TRBV12-3 or TRBV12-4 to TRBJ1-5; 10 bases align to TRBD1. The CDR3 is 15 residues long. V lost 6 bases to trimming and J lost 4 bases; unmatched junction nucleotides: 6. DNA of the CDR3: TGTGCCAGCAGCCCAACGGGACAGGGGAATCAGCCCCAGCATTTT. Protein: CASSPTGQGNQPQHF.

V usage is TRBV5-1 and J usage is TRBJ2-7; TRBD1 aligns across 8 bases. V dropped 0 bases and J dropped 3; count of bases not matched to a gene: 8. This CDR3 region has 16 residues. From germline, CDR1 is SGHRS and CDR2 YFSETQ. CDR3 bases: TGCGCCAGCAGCTTGGGAGGACAGGGACCTAACTACGAGCAGTACTTC. Encoded protein: CASSLGGQGPNYEQYF.

The sample holds many counts of this clonotype. At one end, the junction sequence differs from germline, possibly due to a read error. Here the CDR3 reads CAWSPFGERGATF. In nucleotides, the CDR3 is TGTGCCTGGAGCCCGTTTGGCGAGCGGGGGGCGACGTTC. The chain combines TRBV30 with TRBJ2-5; 9 nucleotides match TRBD2. The CDR3 runs to 13 residues. In germline, CDR1 is GTSNPN, CDR2 SVGIG (reference sequence).

This clonotype was found many times. The chain couples TRBV7-9 to TRBJ1-2; D possibly corresponds to TRBD1 (5 bases). Trimming shortened V by 2 bases and J by 4 bases, and 8 bases separated the two germline ends. Germline loops: CDR1 SEHNR, CDR2 FQNEAQ (reference sequence). The CDR3 consists of 13 residues. The CDR3 sequence: CASSLQGIYGYTF. The CDR3 nucleotides read TGTGCCAGCAGCTTACAGGGTATCTATGGCTACACCTTC.

At least ten counts were recorded for this clonotype. The rearrangement links TRBV4-3 to TRBJ2-3, with TRBD2 matching over 9 bases. The V gene's germline CDR1 is LGHNA and CDR2 YSLEER. After removal of 0 bases from V and 5 bases from J, the junction contained 6 bases not matched to a gene. The CDR3 is 16 amino acids. The CDR3 protein is CASSQDRLSGGDTQYF. Here the CDR3 DNA reads TGCGCCAGCAGCCAAGATCGGCTTAGCGGGGGAGATACGCAGTATTTT.

Of note for this clonotype: A read error may account for a junction end that differs from germline. V usage is TRBV7-7 and J usage is TRBJ2-2; 7 nucleotides line up with TRBD1. CDR3 length equals 14 residues. Germline lookup yields CDR1 SSHAT and CDR2 FNYEAQ (reference sequence). This CDR3 is CASSPGQFTGELFF. CDR3 nucleotides: TGTGCTAGCAGCCCGGGACAGTTCACCGGGGAGCTGTTTTTT.

This clonotype was counted between two and nine times. The chain couples TRBV28 to TRBJ1-2; possibly TRBD1 for D (6 bases). The CDR3 contains 14 residues. CDR1 is MDHEN and CDR2 is SYDVKM in the germline V gene. The germline V and J ends were trimmed by 9 bases and 0 bases, with 14 bases remaining between them. The CDR3 region has the DNA TGTGCCAGTCAGAGGGGGGTAGCTAACTATGGCTACACCTTC. Translated, it gives CASQRGVANYGYTF.

This clonotype was seen at least ten times. The rearrangement joins TRBV24-1 to TRBJ2-5; D is unresolved. The V and J ends lost 3 bases and 5 bases respectively, with 9 bases between them. The CDR3 consists of 13 residues. CDR1 and CDR2 from the germline V gene are KGHDR and SFDVKD. CDR3 region: CATSDIFGETQYF. DNA for the CDR3: TGTGCCACCAGTGATATCTTTGGTGAGACCCAGTACTTC.

This clonotype was counted at least ten times. The genes are TRBV12-3 or TRBV12-4 and TRBJ1-5; D unresolved. Between the trimmed V and J ends, which lost 6 bases and 0 bases, there was a span of 6 bases. This CDR3 has 13 residues. The CDR3: CASRRSSNQPQHF. The DNA for the CDR3 is TGTGCCAGCAGAAGGAGTAGCAATCAGCCCCAGCATTTT.